The 21 T cell receptor beta chains presented below share a single source sample, sequenced in a study of shared clonotypes between healthy human individuals. The table came from immunoSEQ multiplex PCR; TCRdb's copy has only in-frame clones and leaves some out. Seen here are around 2.1 million clones, approximately 94% observed once, and the top ten hold under 2%. Terminally differentiated effector memory CD45RA+ cells were excluded from the naive CD8 cells, which were CD45RO-negative and positively selected for CCR7. Material for sequencing was naive CD8+ T cells from PBMCs. These receptors were obtained from a man younger than 35 in good health. Some clones in this sample may be carry-over from other donors' samples.

The chain uses TRBV5-8 and TRBJ2-3; no reliable D call. The CDR3 runs to 15 residues. Germline values: CDR1 SGHTS, CDR2 YDEGEE. Trimming cost V 3 bases and J 0 bases, with 11 bases left between them. The DNA for the CDR3 is TGTGCCAGCAGCTCCTCGGGTCGTAGCACAGATACGCAGTATTTT. Protein product: CASSSSGRSTDTQYF. The whole variable domain, remainder taken from reference TRBV5-8 and TRBJ2-3, is EAGVTQSPTHLIKTRGQQATLRCSPISGHTSVYWYQQALGLGLQFLLWYDEGEERNRGNFPPRFSGRQFPNYSSELNVNALELEDSALYLCASSSSGRSTDTQYFGPGTRLTVL.

A note on this clone: The same CDR3 also results from other DNA sequences found in this sample. The rearrangement links TRBV7-9 to TRBJ2-7; 11 bases are shared with TRBD2. The length of the CDR3 is 14 residues. The trim removed 5 bases at V and 4 bases at J, leaving 4 bases unmatched. Germline values: CDR1 SEHNR, CDR2 FQNEAQ (reference sequence). For the CDR3, the DNA is TGTGCCAGCAGCCCTAGCGGGAGGTCTTACGAGCAGTACTTC. This sequence encodes CASSPSGRSYEQYF.

The rearrangement uses TRBV27 and TRBJ2-1; D might be TRBD2 (6 bases). The CDR3 is made up of 17 amino acids. Germline V gene lookup returns CDR1 MNHEY and CDR2 SMNVEV (reference sequence). The V gene lost 5 bases and the J gene lost 6 bases, with 23 bases spanning the gap. CDR3 residues: CASSPRLGSGGPNEQFF. The CDR3 DNA is TGTGCCAGCAGTCCCCGACTTGGTAGCGGAGGCCCCAATGAGCAGTTCTTC.

The chain recombines TRBV5-1 with TRBJ2-1; 9 nucleotides match TRBD2. The CDR3 loop spans 18 amino acids. Looked up from germline, CDR1 is SGHRS and CDR2 is YFSETQ. V dropped 6 bases and J dropped 4; count of bases not matched to a gene: 17. CDR3 nucleotide sequence: TGCGCCAGCATTTCCGGGCGGGCTAGCGGGACAATATACAATGAGCAGTTCTTC. This gives the protein CASISGRASGTIYNEQFF.

A word on this clone: This sample also contains other DNA sequences that code for the same CDR3. V gene TRBV11-2 combines with J gene TRBJ2-7; TRBD1 is a possible D gene (6 bases). This CDR3 is built from 14 residues. Germline loops: CDR1 SGHAT, CDR2 FQNNGV. Trimming took off 1 base at V and 4 bases at J, with 11 bases between the two ends. The CDR3, as DNA: TGTGCCAGCAGCTTAGGGGTTAGGGGGTACGAGCAGTACTTC. Translating it yields CASSLGVRGYEQYF. Combining the CDR3 with reference TRBV11-2 and TRBJ2-7 gives the whole variable domain EAGVAQSPRYKIIEKRQSVAFWCNPISGHATLYWYQQILGQGPKLLIQFQNNGVVDDSQLPKDRFSAERLKGVDSTLKIQPAKLEDSAVYLCASSLGVRGYEQYFGPGTRLTVT.

V is TRBV14 and J is TRBJ2-7; 7 nucleotides align to TRBD1. The J segment lost 2 bases and the V segment lost 1 base, leaving 5 bases of the junction unmatched. Germline values: CDR1 SGHDN, CDR2 FVKESK. This CDR3 is 15 amino acids long. The CDR3 loop is CASSQVGDSPYEQYF. The CDR3 coding sequence is TGTGCCAGCAGCCAAGTCGGGGACAGCCCCTACGAGCAGTACTTC. Based on the CDR3 plus reference TRBV14 and TRBJ2-7, the full variable domain is EAGVTQFPSHSVIEKGQTVTLRCDPISGHDNLYWYRRVMGKEIKFLLHFVKESKQDESGMPNNRFLAERTGGTYSTLKVQPAELEDSGVYFCASSQVGDSPYEQYFGPGTRLTVT.

The rearrangement uses TRBV19 and TRBJ2-1; a possible D gene is TRBD2 (5 bases). Germline CDR1 and CDR2: LNHDA and SQIVND (reference sequence). This CDR3 has 15 amino acids. V was clipped by 7 bases and J by 8 bases, with 21 bases between them. CDR3 nucleotide sequence: TGTGCCAGTACCCCCGAGGCCTCGCGGGTTGATGAGCAGTTCTTC. Its protein is CASTPEASRVDEQFF.

The gene calls are TRBV28 and TRBJ1-2; D is undetermined. The CDR3 spans 14 residues. V was trimmed by 6 bases and J by 2 bases, leaving 13 bases between them. Germline lookup yields CDR1 MDHEN and CDR2 SYDVKM. CDR3 nucleotide sequence: TGTGCCAGCAGGGGGAGGGAAAGGAACTATGGCTACACCTTC. Encoded protein: CASRGRERNYGYTF.

Regarding this clone: Other nucleotide sequences from this sample produce the same CDR3. This chain uses TRBV19 with TRBJ2-5; 11 nucleotides match TRBD1. This CDR3 is 15 amino acids long. J gave up 5 bases and V 5 bases, and 7 bases lay outside the gene matches. CDR1 is LNHDA and CDR2 is SQIVND in the germline V gene (reference sequence). CDR3 DNA sequence: TGTGCCAGTAGTCCCCGGACAGGGGGCGGGGAGACCCAGTACTTC. Translated, it gives CASSPRTGGGETQYF.

The V gene is TRBV7-9, the J gene TRBJ1-5; TRBD1 might be the D (6 bases). This CDR3 spans 15 amino acids. Looked up from germline, CDR1 is SEHNR and CDR2 is FQNEAQ (reference sequence). The germline V and J ends were trimmed by 0 bases and 4 bases, with 10 bases remaining between them. The CDR3 DNA reads as TGTGCCAGCAGCTTAGCCTTAACAGGGAATCAGCCCCAGCATTTT. Protein product: CASSLALTGNQPQHF.

J is TRBJ2-2 and V is TRBV27, with D uncertain. Germline-derived CDR1 and CDR2 are MNHEY and SMNVEV (reference sequence). V was clipped by 6 bases and J by 5 bases, with 13 bases between them. The CDR3 runs 14 residues. The DNA for the CDR3 is TGTGCCAGCAGCTTTCAAATAGGGACCGGGGAGCTGTTTTTT. Its protein product is CASSFQIGTGELFF.

This chain connects TRBV5-6 to TRBJ1-2, with 7 bases that match TRBD1. V shed 2 bases and J 0 bases; nucleotides not matched to a gene: 4. CDR1 SGHDT and CDR2 YYEEEE come from the germline V gene. The CDR3 length is 15 residues. The CDR3 protein is CASSLRTGANYGYTF. In DNA form, the CDR3 reads TGTGCCAGCAGCTTACGGACAGGAGCTAACTATGGCTACACCTTC.

The gene calls are TRBV9 and TRBJ2-3; D uncertain. From germline, CDR1 is SGDLS and CDR2 YYNGEE. There are 14 residues in the CDR3. V was shortened by 1 base and J by 4 bases, with 10 bases between the two germline ends. CDR3 sequence reads: CASSVSGPADTQYF. CDR3 in DNA: TGTGCCAGCAGCGTATCGGGTCCCGCAGATACGCAGTATTTT.

The genes are TRBV5-1 and TRBJ2-7, with unresolved D. V was cut by 6 bases and J by 0 bases, with 7 bases left in between. This CDR3 has 12 residues. Germline V gene lookup returns CDR1 SGHRS and CDR2 YFSETQ. The CDR3 bases are TGCGCCAGCACCGACCCCTCCTACGAGCAGTACTTC. Protein product: CASTDPSYEQYF.

The chain joins TRBV28 to TRBJ2-7; TRBD2 aligns across 10 bases. Germline CDR1 is MDHEN and CDR2 is SYDVKM. CDR3 length equals 14 residues. V shed 3 bases and J 5 bases; nucleotides not matched to a gene: 4. The CDR3 loop is CASSLSGRVHEQYF. The CDR3, as DNA: TGTGCCAGCAGTTTGAGCGGGAGGGTCCACGAGCAGTACTTC.

The rearrangement uses TRBV9 and TRBJ2-2; 9 positions agree with TRBD2. Trimming took 0 bases from V and 1 from J; bases not matched to a gene: 10. Germline V lookup: CDR1 SGDLS, CDR2 YYNGEE. CDR3 length: 19 amino acids. CDR3 residues: CASSVARYSGSRNTGELFF. CDR3 in DNA: TGTGCCAGCAGCGTAGCTAGGTATAGCGGGAGCAGGAACACCGGGGAGCTGTTTTTT. Complete variable domain (other parts from reference TRBV9 and TRBJ2-2): DSGVTQTPKHLITATGQRVTLRCSPRSGDLSVYWYQQSLDQGLQFLIQYYNGEERAKGNILERFSAQQFPDLHSELNLSSLELGDSALYFCASSVARYSGSRNTGELFFGEGSRLTVL.

With respect to this clone: Additional DNA sequences in this sample encode the identical CDR3. V and J are TRBV19 and TRBJ2-7; D is unclear. The ends were cut back, 3 bases at V and 3 bases at J, with 3 bases in the middle. CDR1 and CDR2 from the germline V gene are LNHDA and SQIVND (reference sequence). CDR3 length: 11 amino acids. The CDR3 here is CASSIGYEQYF. The DNA of the CDR3 is TGTGCCAGTAGTATTGGCTACGAGCAGTACTTC.

About this clone itself: Other DNA sequences in the sample encode the same CDR3. The chain has TRBV9 and TRBJ2-2, with D possibly called TRBD1 or TRBD2 (5 bases each). Trimming pared 0 bases from V and 6 bases from J, leaving 12 bases between. The length of the CDR3 is 15 residues. CDR1 is SGDLS and CDR2 is YYNGEE in the germline V gene. The CDR3 region has the DNA TGTGCCAGCAGCGTAGGGGGGAGCTCCGCCGGGGAGCTGTTTTTT. Amino acid sequence: CASSVGGSSAGELFF.

The genes are TRBV27 and TRBJ2-3; D remains ambiguous. The germline V and J ends were trimmed by 6 bases and 6 bases, with 13 bases remaining between them. From germline, CDR1 is MNHEY and CDR2 SMNVEV (reference sequence). The CDR3 consists of 13 residues. The CDR3 is CASRKWGGDTQYF. DNA of the CDR3: TGTGCCAGCAGGAAGTGGGGTGGTGATACGCAGTATTTT.

The CDR3 reads CASSYRYLDNEQFF. CDR3 sequence (DNA): TGTGCCAGCAGTTACCGGTATCTGGACAATGAGCAGTTCTTC. The chain recombines TRBV6-5 with TRBJ2-1; D not certain. The CDR3 runs to 14 residues. The germline CDR1 and CDR2 sequences are MNHEY and SVGAGI. Trimming took 2 bases from V and 5 from J, leaving 10 bases between them.

This chain connects TRBV2 to TRBJ2-1; D assignment may be TRBD1 or TRBD2 (5 bases each). CDR1 is SNHLY and CDR2 is FYNNEI in the germline V gene. V was cut by 6 bases and J by 13 bases, with 16 bases left in between. The CDR3 has 12 amino acids. The CDR3 bases are TGTGCCAGCAGCCCCGGGACGGAGTCACAGTTCTTC. It codes for CASSPGTESQFF.